Shown below are 22 T cell receptor beta chains from a single sample sequenced in a study of beta chain features in type 1 diabetes. The study's findings and limits: Moderately but significantly shorter TCRB CDR3s were found in Type 1 diabetes patients in all four CD4+ subsets.

No cognate antigen is known for these TCRs. Of the isolated RNA, all was reverse transcribed, and so the sequenced material was expressed TCRB transcripts. The data were produced by immunoSEQ multiplex PCR, yet TCRdb's version contains in-frame clones alone and is incomplete. The table has around 310,000 clones, about 14% seen once. The sequenced material came from naive CD4+ T cells from blood. These TCRs come from a woman aged 18 to 35 with type 1 diabetes.

This clone was found once. The chain uses TRBV27 and TRBJ2-3; D might be TRBD1 (6 bases). This CDR3 has 12 amino acids. The germline V gene has CDR1 MNHEY and CDR2 SMNVEV (reference sequence). Trimming removed 5 bases from V and 6 bases from J, with 9 bases in between. As DNA, the CDR3 is TGTGCCAGCAGTATAAGGGGGGATACGCAGTATTTT. It specifies CASSIRGDTQYF.

This clone has just a few counts. The chain couples TRBV9 to TRBJ2-1; possible D gene TRBD1, 5 bases. The CDR3 length is 15 residues. Per germline, CDR1 SGDLS and CDR2 YYNGEE. V was cut by 0 bases and J by 9 bases, with 16 bases left in between. CDR3 loop: CASSVAAGKTGEQFF. The CDR3 coding sequence is TGTGCCAGCAGCGTAGCGGCAGGGAAGACCGGTGAGCAGTTCTTC.

V is TRBV4-1 and J is TRBJ1-1; a weak D match, TRBD1 (5 bases). This CDR3 has 15 amino acids. From germline, CDR1 is MGHRA and CDR2 YSYEKL. The germline V and J ends were trimmed by 4 bases and 0 bases, with 12 bases remaining between them. The CDR3 spells CASSPMTDMNTEAFF. The CDR3 DNA reads TGCGCCAGCAGCCCAATGACAGATATGAACACTGAAGCTTTCTTT.

The chain combines TRBV30 with TRBJ2-3; 9 bases fit TRBD1. The CDR3 runs to 13 residues. Germline CDR1 reads GTSNPN; CDR2 reads SVGIG (reference sequence). Trimming took 7 bases from V and 1 from J; bases not matched to a gene: 3. For the CDR3, the DNA is TGTGCCTTGGGACAGGGAGGCACAGATACGCAGTATTTT. It yields the protein CALGQGGTDTQYF.

This clone was recorded a few times. V and J are TRBV9 and TRBJ2-1; no firm D call. Germline V CDR1 and CDR2: SGDLS, YYNGEE. The CDR3 is 16 residues long. V dropped 0 bases and J dropped 9 bases, with 19 bases sitting between them. CDR3 DNA sequence: TGTGCCAGCAGCGTAGCTAGGTTCCGAGATGGAAGTGAGCAGTTCTTC. Translated, it gives CASSVARFRDGSEQFF. The variable domain in full, with the rest retrieved from reference TRBV9 and TRBJ2-1, is DSGVTQTPKHLITATGQRVTLRCSPRSGDLSVYWYQQSLDQGLQFLIQYYNGEERAKGNILERFSAQQFPDLHSELNLSSLELGDSALYFCASSVARFRDGSEQFFGPGTRLTVL.

This clone appeared a few times. V usage is TRBV6-6 and J usage is TRBJ2-7, with 8 bases matching TRBD2. CDR3 size: 15 residues. Germline V gives CDR1 MNHNY, CDR2 SVGAGI (reference sequence). With V trimmed by 6 bases and J by 7 bases, 14 bases remained unmatched. The CDR3 is CASSPKREFQQEQYV. The CDR3 nucleotides are TGTGCCAGCAGCCCTAAGCGGGAGTTCCAACAAGAGCAGTACGTC.

The gene calls are TRBV5-1 and TRBJ2-7; 8 nucleotides align to TRBD1. With V trimmed by 4 bases and J by 0 bases, 3 bases remained unmatched. The CDR3 extends over 14 amino acids. CDR1 SGHRS and CDR2 YFSETQ come from the germline V gene. The CDR3: CASSPQGASYEQYF. CDR3 bases: TGCGCCAGCAGCCCTCAGGGGGCCTCCTACGAGCAGTACTTC.

This clone occurred a few times. Written as DNA, the CDR3 is TGCGCCAGCAGCTCTCTGACAGGGTCCGATACGCAGTATTTT. Protein sequence: CASSSLTGSDTQYF. The chain recombines TRBV5-1 with TRBJ2-3; 7 bases are a match to TRBD1. The CDR3 runs 14 residues. V lost 3 bases, J lost 6 bases, and 7 bases stayed unmatched. CDR1 and CDR2 from the germline V gene are SGHRS and YFSETQ.

The chain couples TRBV4-2 to TRBJ1-2; a possible D gene is TRBD1 (6 bases). Per germline, CDR1 LGHNA and CDR2 YNFKEQ. V lost 6 bases and J lost 6, with 20 bases in between. The CDR3 consists of 15 residues. CDR3 nucleotides: TGTGCCAGCAGGCGAACAGGGTACGGAACAGATGGCTACACCTTC. It encodes CASRRTGYGTDGYTF.

This clone was seen a handful of times. The chain uses TRBV7-9 and TRBJ1-5; 9 nucleotides align to TRBD1. V lost 1 base to trimming and J lost 2 bases; unmatched junction nucleotides: 9. This CDR3 has 18 residues. The germline V gene has CDR1 SEHNR and CDR2 FQNEAQ (reference sequence). The CDR3 reads CASSLGPDRGTGNQPQHF. The CDR3 DNA is TGTGCCAGCAGCTTAGGTCCCGACAGGGGGACTGGCAATCAGCCCCAGCATTTT.

This rearrangement joins TRBV11-2 to TRBJ2-7, with D possibly being TRBD1 (6 bases). The CDR3 is made up of 13 amino acids. The germline gives CDR1 SGHAT, CDR2 FQNNGV. The ends were cut back, 5 bases at V and 1 base at J, with 9 bases in the middle. The CDR3 coding sequence is TGTGCCAGCAGCCGCACAGGGTCCTACGAGCAGTACTTC. It is translated as CASSRTGSYEQYF.

The rearrangement uses TRBV20-1 and TRBJ2-2; the D is unclear. This CDR3 comprises 11 residues. Germline assignment: CDR1 DFQATT and CDR2 SNEGSKA (reference sequence). The germline V and J ends were trimmed by 6 bases and 4 bases, with 6 bases remaining between them. The CDR3 sequence: CSASATGELFF. The CDR3 DNA reads TGCAGTGCCAGTGCCACCGGGGAGCTGTTTTTT.

In this sample, this clone turned up a few times. The rearrangement links TRBV5-4 to TRBJ2-2; 7 nucleotides agree with TRBD1. The CDR3 extends over 15 amino acids. V lost 4 bases to trimming and J lost 4 bases; unmatched junction nucleotides: 7. The germline gives CDR1 SGHNT, CDR2 YYREEE (reference sequence). This CDR3 reads CASSPKQGTTGELFF. The DNA for the CDR3 is TGTGCCAGCAGCCCTAAACAGGGGACCACCGGGGAGCTGTTTTTT.

A few counts support this clone. V and J are TRBV5-4 and TRBJ1-1, with a tentative D call TRBD1 (5 bases). Trimming pared 4 bases from V and 1 base from J, leaving 17 bases between. Germline V lookup: CDR1 SGHNT, CDR2 YYREEE (reference sequence). This CDR3 is built from 16 residues. This CDR3 is CASSPDRRRQNTEAFF. The CDR3 DNA follows: TGTGCCAGCAGCCCCGACAGAAGGAGACAGAACACTGAAGCTTTCTTT.

The V call is TRBV9, the J call TRBJ1-2, with TRBD1 matching over 8 bases. The germline V gene has CDR1 SGDLS and CDR2 YYNGEE. The CDR3 is 14 amino acids. The V segment lost 1 base and the J segment 6 bases; nucleotides outside the gene matches: 5. As DNA, the CDR3 is TGTGCCAGCAGCGTACGAACAGGGGGTGATGGCTACACCTTC. Its translation: CASSVRTGGDGYTF.

This chain uses TRBV30 with TRBJ2-1; D gene uncertain. Looked up from germline, CDR1 is GTSNPN and CDR2 is SVGIG (reference sequence). The CDR3 runs to 12 residues. Trimming took off 2 bases at V and 5 bases at J, with 7 bases between the two ends. The CDR3 reads CAWSSPNNEQFF. The CDR3 nucleotides are TGTGCCTGGAGTTCGCCTAACAATGAGCAGTTCTTC.

This clone was found a few times. The DNA of the CDR3 is TGTGCCATCAGTGGAGGGGGTTACTACAATGAGCAGTTCTTC. It yields the protein CAISGGGYYNEQFF. This chain links TRBV10-3 with TRBJ2-1; a possible D gene is TRBD1 (6 bases). CDR1 is ENHRY and CDR2 is SYGVKD in the germline V gene. The CDR3 is 14 residues long. Trimming left V 4 bases short and J 3 bases short, with 10 bases between.

The CDR3 spells CASSLTGSTYNEQFF. Here the CDR3 DNA reads TGCGCCAGCAGCTTAACCGGGTCAACTTACAATGAGCAGTTCTTC. J is TRBJ2-1 and V is TRBV5-1, with unresolved D. From germline, CDR1 is SGHRS and CDR2 YFSETQ. The CDR3 covers 15 residues. Trimming removed 2 bases from V and 4 bases from J, with 13 bases in between. The whole variable domain, filled in from reference TRBV5-1 and TRBJ2-1, reads KAGVTQTPRYLIKTRGQQVTLSCSPISGHRSVSWYQQTPGQGLQFLFEYFSETQRNKGNFPGRFSGRQFSNSRSEMNVSTLELGDSALYLCASSLTGSTYNEQFFGPGTRLTVL.

This clone was seen a few times. The rearrangement links TRBV10-3 to TRBJ1-1, with TRBD1 identical over 7 bases. Germline V gene lookup returns CDR1 ENHRY and CDR2 SYGVKD. CDR3 length: 15 amino acids. With 4 bases clipped from V and 3 bases from J, the junction kept 8 bases outside the gene matches. CDR3 DNA: TGTGCCATCAGTGGGGCGACAGGGATACACACTGAAGCTTTCTTT. The encoded protein is CAISGATGIHTEAFF.

The sample holds a few counts of this clone. The chain is built from TRBV27 and TRBJ2-1; 10 bases are shared with TRBD2. The CDR3 has 15 amino acids. Losses at the gene ends were 3 bases for V and 9 bases for J; bases not matched to a gene: 8. The germline V gene encodes CDR1 MNHEY and CDR2 SMNVEV (reference sequence). The DNA for the CDR3 is TGTGCCAGCAGTTTTGGCGCTAGCGGGAGAGGTGAGCAGTTCTTC. Translation gives CASSFGASGRGEQFF.

Only a few counts were recorded for this clone. The chain couples TRBV28 to TRBJ2-1; 9 nucleotides align to TRBD2. Germline assignment: CDR1 MDHEN and CDR2 SYDVKM. CDR3 size: 16 residues. The J segment lost 7 bases and the V segment lost 6 bases, leaving 13 bases of the junction unmatched. The CDR3 DNA follows: TGTGCCAGCAGGCCGCGGGGGAGCGGGAGGCGGAATGAGCAGTTCTTC. As protein: CASRPRGSGRRNEQFF.

This clone appeared a few times. This sequence joins TRBV28 and TRBJ2-5, with 10 bases matching TRBD2. Unmatched junction bases numbered 5, after V lost 6 bases and J lost 4 bases. The CDR3 contains 14 residues. Germline V gives CDR1 MDHEN, CDR2 SYDVKM. Here the CDR3 reads CASSLWTSGETQYF. The CDR3 region has the DNA TGTGCCAGCAGCCTTTGGACTAGCGGAGAGACCCAGTACTTC.